Given below is one T cell receptor beta chain in context. As yet, its antigen is unknown. V shed 6 bases, J shed 0 bases, and the junction held 8 bases outside the gene matches. The germline V gene has CDR1 MNHEY and CDR2 SVGAGI. This CDR3 has 15 residues. The data stem from a study of T cells in localized non-small cell lung cancer. Repertoires were generated with immunoSEQ multiplex PCR, while TCRdb's copy carries only in-frame clones and drops some. Of under 150,000 clones in the sample, roughly nine tenths are singletons; the top ten hold around 1.7%. Findings of the study overall: Higher blood T cell density tracked longer overall survival. Highest T cell clonality was seen in uninvolved adjacent lung, surpassing that measured in tumor. Heterogeneity remains possible because sequencing was limited to only one tumor region. A median of roughly 57 clones ranked among the top 100 in tumor appeared in adjacent lung.

Here the sequenced sample was peripheral blood, taken before any cancer treatment. The TCR was taken from a female donor older than 55 with stage I lung adenocarcinoma. The chain carries TRBV6-5 and TRBJ2-7; 7 positions match TRBD1. CDR3 residues: CASRITGQYSYEQYF. Written as DNA, the CDR3 is TGTGCCAGCAGAATAACGGGACAGTACTCCTACGAGCAGTACTTC.